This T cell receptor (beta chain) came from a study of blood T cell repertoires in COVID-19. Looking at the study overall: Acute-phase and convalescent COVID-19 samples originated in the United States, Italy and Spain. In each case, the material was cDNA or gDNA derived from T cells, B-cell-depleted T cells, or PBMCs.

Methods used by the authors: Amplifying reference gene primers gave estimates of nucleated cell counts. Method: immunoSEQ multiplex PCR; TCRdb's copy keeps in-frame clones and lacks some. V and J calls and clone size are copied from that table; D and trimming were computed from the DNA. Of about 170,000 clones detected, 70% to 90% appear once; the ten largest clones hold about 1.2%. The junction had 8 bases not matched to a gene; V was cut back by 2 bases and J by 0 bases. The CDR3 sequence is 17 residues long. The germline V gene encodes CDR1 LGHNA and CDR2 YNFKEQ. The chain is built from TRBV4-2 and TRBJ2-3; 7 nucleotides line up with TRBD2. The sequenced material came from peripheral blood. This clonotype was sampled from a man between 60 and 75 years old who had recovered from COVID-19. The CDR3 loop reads CASSQTLGGISTDTQYF. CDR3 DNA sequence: TGTGCCAGCAGCCAAACCCTGGGGGGGATCAGCACAGATACGCAGTATTTT.